The T cell receptor beta chain under discussion was sequenced for a study of blood T cells in healthy people across ages (dated by TCRdb to 2013 to 2016). Regarding the complete study: In model experiments, roughly one uniquely barcoded TCR beta cDNA molecule per two T cells was captured by template switching. To track age-related changes in TCR beta repertoire diversity, the study relied on deep sequencing normalized with unique cDNA molecular identifiers. Four age groups were formed from the donors: young (average roughly 16 years), middle-aged (approximately 40), aged (about 62) and long-lived (about 80). Donors of different ages were randomly distributed across sequencing lanes to avoid experimental bias. For two donors (one aged 18 to 30 and one aged 80 or older), the study analyzed two additional independent replicas of 1 million unique cDNA reads from the same blood draw. Overall results and qualifications from the work: Total diversity estimates from one million sequenced T cells were considered lower bounds and underestimates. Because profiling used bulk unsorted PBMCs, naive and antigen-experienced compartments could not be compared conclusively. Compared with the aged group, the long-lived group had more naive CD4+ T cells, fewer expanded clones and increased TCR diversity, a pattern suggesting age selection. The CMV infection status of donors was not known, potentially confounding age-related changes in expanded clonotypes. There was a strong correlation between observed TCR beta diversity and the percentage of naive T cells measured by flow cytometry. As age increased, observed TCR beta diversity per million T cells dropped in a roughly linear way, and a significant reduction was already evident by age around 41.

There are 17 amino acids in the CDR3, from cysteine to phenylalanine inclusive. Kept here is only the CDR3 DNA, which spans 51 bases and is read in frame from base 1. Trimmed from V: 4 bases; trimmed from J: 4 bases; junction bases lacking a gene match: 10. CDR1 and CDR2, looked up from the germline V gene, are SGHNT and YENEEA. Donors were 39 systemically healthy Caucasian individuals from Russia aged roughly 6 to 100 years. Around 10 milliliters of peripheral blood were collected from each donor into EDTA-treated Vacutainer tubes. PBMCs were isolated by Ficoll-Paque density-gradient centrifugation, with at least 7 million obtained per sample. Trizol reagent was used to extract total RNA from the PBMCs, yielding at least 5 micrograms per sample. For every donor, an aliquot of PBMCs went through flow cytometry to measure the percentages of naive CD45RAhigh/CD27high T cells. The library was made by 5' RACE. Instrument on record: Illumina HiSeq 2500. A second PCR of about 6 to 11 cycles was performed with a sample-barcoded 5' primer and a J-beta primer mix. A template-switch 5' adaptor carrying 12 random nucleotides introduced a unique molecular identifier onto each TCR beta cDNA molecule. Each sample yielded at least 2.5 million CDR3-containing paired-end reads. First-strand cDNA was synthesized from all RNA with the Mint cDNA synthesis kit, primed by a TRBC-specific oligonucleotide. All cDNA was treated with uracil-DNA glycosylase and then went through a first 18-cycle PCR with the universal primers M1SS and BC2_uni_R. As for the original processing: For normalization, 1 million high-quality reads, each with a distinct molecular identifier, were randomly selected from each sample. Instead of being binned into consensus sequences, reads with shared molecular identifiers were discarded. CDR3 identification, clonotype clustering and error correction used MiTCR with a Q25 quality threshold and the strictest error-elimination algorithm. Lower-bound total TCR beta diversity was estimated with a nonparametric unseen species model using Euler transformation. Clones were called with MiXCR by TCRdb after fastp trimmed the public reads at Q25, and only in-frame beta chains were retained. Rows with a matching CDR3 protein are joined into one entry that keeps the most common DNA and genes. These V and J calls are TCRdb output, not the study's own analysis. Here the sample has about 570,000 distinct CDR3 sequences; about 25% occur a single time. The top ten clonotypes cover around 18% of the sample.

For this clonotype: Its antigen target is currently unknown. No base quality information exists; no much larger clone differs at one position.

The clonotype originates from a woman aged 65 to 85 in good health. The sample was blood. The V gene is TRBV11-3 and the J gene is TRBJ2-1, and TRBD2 matches 10 of the central bases. The base sequence is TGTGCCAGCAGCTCCCTTAGCGGGGGGCATCGATACAATGAGCAGTTCTTC. This codes for CASSSLSGGHRYNEQFF. With the portions outside the CDR3 filled from the reference TRBV11-3 and TRBJ2-1 genes, the complete variable region becomes EAGVVQSPRYKIIEKKQPVAFWCNPISGHNTLYWYLQNLGQGPELLIRYENEEAVDDSQLPKDRFSAERLKGVDSTLKIQPAELGDSAVYLCASSSLSGGHRYNEQFFGPGTRLTVL.